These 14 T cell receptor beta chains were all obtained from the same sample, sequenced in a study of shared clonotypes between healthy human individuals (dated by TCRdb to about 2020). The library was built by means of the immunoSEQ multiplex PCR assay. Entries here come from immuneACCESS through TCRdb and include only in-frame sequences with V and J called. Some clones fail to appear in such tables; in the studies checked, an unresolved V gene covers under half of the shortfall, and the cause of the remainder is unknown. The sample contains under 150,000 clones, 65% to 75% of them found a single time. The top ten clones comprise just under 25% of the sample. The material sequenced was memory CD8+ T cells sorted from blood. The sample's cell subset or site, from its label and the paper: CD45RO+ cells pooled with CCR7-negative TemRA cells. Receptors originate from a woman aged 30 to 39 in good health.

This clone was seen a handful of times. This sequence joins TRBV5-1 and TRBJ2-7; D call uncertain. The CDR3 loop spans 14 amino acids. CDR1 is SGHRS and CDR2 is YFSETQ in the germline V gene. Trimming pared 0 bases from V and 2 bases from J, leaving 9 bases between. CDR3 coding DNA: TGCGCCAGCAGCTTGGTTGCTAATACCTACGAGCAGTACTTC. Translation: CASSLVANTYEQYF.

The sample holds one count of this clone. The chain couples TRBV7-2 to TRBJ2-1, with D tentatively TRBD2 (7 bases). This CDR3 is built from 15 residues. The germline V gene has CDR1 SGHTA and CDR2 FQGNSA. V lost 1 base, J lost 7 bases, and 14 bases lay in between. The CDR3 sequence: CASSLDPGGWNEQFF. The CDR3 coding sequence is TGTGCCAGCAGCTTAGATCCGGGGGGCTGGAATGAGCAGTTCTTC.

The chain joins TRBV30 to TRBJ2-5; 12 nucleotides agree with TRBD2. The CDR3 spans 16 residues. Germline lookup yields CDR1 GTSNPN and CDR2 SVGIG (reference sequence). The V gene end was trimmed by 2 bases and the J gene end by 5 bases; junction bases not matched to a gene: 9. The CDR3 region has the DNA TGTGCCTGGAGTCCACCGACTAGCGGGAGAGGGGAGACCCAGTACTTC. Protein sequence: CAWSPPTSGRGETQYF. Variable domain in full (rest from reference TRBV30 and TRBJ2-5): SQTIHQWPATLVQPVGSPLSLECTVEGTSNPNLYWYRQAAGRGLQLLFYSVGIGQISSEVPQNLSASRPQDRQFILSSKKLLLSDSGFYLCAWSPPTSGRGETQYFGPGTRLLVL.

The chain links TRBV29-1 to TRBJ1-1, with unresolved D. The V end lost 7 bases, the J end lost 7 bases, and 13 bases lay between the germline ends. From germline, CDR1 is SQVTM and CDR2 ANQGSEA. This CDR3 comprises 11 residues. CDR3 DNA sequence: TGCAGCGGGGTTTCGCGGGGTGAAGCTTTCTTT. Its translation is CSGVSRGEAFF.

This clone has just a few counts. CDR3 amino acids: CASSQVGANEQFF. CDR3 coding DNA: TGCGCCAGCAGCCAAGTAGGGGCGAATGAGCAGTTCTTC. The gene calls are TRBV4-1 and TRBJ2-1, with D maybe TRBD1 (5 bases). Germline CDR1 MGHRA, CDR2 YSYEKL. The CDR3 covers 13 residues. V was trimmed by 1 base and J by 7 bases, leaving 8 bases between them.

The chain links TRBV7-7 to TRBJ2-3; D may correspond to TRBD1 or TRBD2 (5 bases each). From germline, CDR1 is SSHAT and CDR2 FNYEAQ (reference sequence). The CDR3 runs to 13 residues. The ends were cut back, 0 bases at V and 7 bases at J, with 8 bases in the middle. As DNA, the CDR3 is TGTGCCAGCAGCTTAGCGGGACCGAATACGCAGTATTTT. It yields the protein CASSLAGPNTQYF.

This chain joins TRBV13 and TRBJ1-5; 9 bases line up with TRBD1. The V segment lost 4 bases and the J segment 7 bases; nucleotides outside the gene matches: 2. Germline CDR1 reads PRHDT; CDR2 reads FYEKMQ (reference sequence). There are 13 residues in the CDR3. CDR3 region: CASSSGQGQPQHF. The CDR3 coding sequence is TGTGCCAGCAGCTCGGGACAGGGCCAGCCCCAGCATTTT.

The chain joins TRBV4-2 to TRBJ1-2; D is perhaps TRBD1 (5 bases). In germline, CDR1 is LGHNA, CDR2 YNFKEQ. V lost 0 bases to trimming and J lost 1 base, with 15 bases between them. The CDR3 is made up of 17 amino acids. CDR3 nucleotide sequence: TGTGCCAGCAGCCAAGATGCGAGGACACAGGATAACTATGGCTACACCTTC. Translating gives CASSQDARTQDNYGYTF.

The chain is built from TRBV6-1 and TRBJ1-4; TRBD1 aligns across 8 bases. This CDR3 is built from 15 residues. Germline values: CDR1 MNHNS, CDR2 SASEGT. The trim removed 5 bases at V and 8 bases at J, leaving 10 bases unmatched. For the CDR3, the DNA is TGTGCCAGCAGTTTTAGGACAGGGATGGGCGAAAAACTGTTTTTT. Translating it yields CASSFRTGMGEKLFF.

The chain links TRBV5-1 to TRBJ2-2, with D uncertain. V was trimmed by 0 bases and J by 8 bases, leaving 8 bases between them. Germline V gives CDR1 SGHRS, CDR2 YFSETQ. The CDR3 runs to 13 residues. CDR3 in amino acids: CASSLETFGELFF. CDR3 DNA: TGCGCCAGCAGCTTGGAGACTTTTGGGGAGCTGTTTTTT.

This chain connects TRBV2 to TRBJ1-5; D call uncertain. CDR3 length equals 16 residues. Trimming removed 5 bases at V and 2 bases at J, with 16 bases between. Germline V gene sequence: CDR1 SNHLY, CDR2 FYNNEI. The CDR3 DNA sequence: TGTGCCAGCAGTACCCTCTGGGAGGATGGCAATCAGCCCCAGCATTTT. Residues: CASSTLWEDGNQPQHF. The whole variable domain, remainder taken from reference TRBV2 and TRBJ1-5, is EPEVTQTPSHQVTQMGQEVILRCVPISNHLYFYWYRQILGQKVEFLVSFYNNEISEKSEIFDDQFSVERPDGSNFTLKIRSTKLEDSAMYFCASSTLWEDGNQPQHFGDGTRLSIL.

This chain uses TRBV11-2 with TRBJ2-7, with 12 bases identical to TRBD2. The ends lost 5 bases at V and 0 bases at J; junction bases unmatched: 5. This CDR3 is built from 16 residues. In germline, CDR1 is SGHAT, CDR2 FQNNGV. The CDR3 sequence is CASSSTSGRTSYEQYF. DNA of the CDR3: TGTGCCAGCAGCAGTACTAGCGGGAGGACCTCCTACGAGCAGTACTTC. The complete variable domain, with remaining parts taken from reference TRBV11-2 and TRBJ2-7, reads EAGVAQSPRYKIIEKRQSVAFWCNPISGHATLYWYQQILGQGPKLLIQFQNNGVVDDSQLPKDRFSAERLKGVDSTLKIQPAKLEDSAVYLCASSSTSGRTSYEQYFGPGTRLTVT.

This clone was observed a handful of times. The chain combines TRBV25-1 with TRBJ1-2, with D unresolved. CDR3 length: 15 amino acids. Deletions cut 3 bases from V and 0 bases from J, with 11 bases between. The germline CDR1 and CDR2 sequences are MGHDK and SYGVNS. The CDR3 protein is CASSEVNTPNYGYTF. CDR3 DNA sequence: TGTGCCAGCAGTGAGGTCAACACCCCTAACTATGGCTACACCTTC.

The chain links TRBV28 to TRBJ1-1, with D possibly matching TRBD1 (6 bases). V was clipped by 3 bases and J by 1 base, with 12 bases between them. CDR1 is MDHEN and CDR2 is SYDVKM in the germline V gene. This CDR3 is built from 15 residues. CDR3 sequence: CASSFPSTGNTEAFF. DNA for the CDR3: TGTGCCAGCAGTTTCCCCTCGACAGGGAACACTGAAGCTTTCTTT. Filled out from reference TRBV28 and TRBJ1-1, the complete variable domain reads DVKVTQSSRYLVKRTGEKVFLECVQDMDHENMFWYRQDPGLGLRLIYFSYDVKMKEKGDIPEGYSVSREKKERFSLILESASTNQTSMYLCASSFPSTGNTEAFFGQGTRLTVV.